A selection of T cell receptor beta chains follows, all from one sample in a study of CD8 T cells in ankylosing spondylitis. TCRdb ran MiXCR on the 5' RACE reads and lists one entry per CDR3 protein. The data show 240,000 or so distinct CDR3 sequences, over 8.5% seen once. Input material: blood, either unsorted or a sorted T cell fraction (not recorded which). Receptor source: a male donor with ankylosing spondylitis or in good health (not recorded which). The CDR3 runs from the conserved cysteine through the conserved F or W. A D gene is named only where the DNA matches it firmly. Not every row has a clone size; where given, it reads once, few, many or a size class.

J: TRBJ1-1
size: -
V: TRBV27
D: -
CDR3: CASSFEGSLEAFF
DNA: TGTGCCAGCAGTTTTGAGGGATCCCTTGAAGCTTTCTTT

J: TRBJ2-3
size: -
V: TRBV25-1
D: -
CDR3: CASSDATDTQYF
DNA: TGTGCCAGCAGTGATGCCACAGATACGCAGTATTTT

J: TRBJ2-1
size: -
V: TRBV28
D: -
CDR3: CASSLSPSGSYNEQFF
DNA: TGTGCCAGCAGTTTAAGCCCTAGTGGCTCCTACAATGAGCAGTTCTTC

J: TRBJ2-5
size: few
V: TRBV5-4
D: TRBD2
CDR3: CASSLEGSGGETQYF
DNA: TGTGCCAGCAGCTTGGAGGGTAGCGGGGGGGAGACCCAGTACTTC

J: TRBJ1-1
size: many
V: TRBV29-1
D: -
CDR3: CSAGPDRSRLNTEAFF
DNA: TGCAGCGCCGGCCCCGACAGGTCTCGACTGAACACTGAAGCTTTCTTT

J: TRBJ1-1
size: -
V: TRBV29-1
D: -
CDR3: CSVVVGQSTEAFF
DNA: TGCAGCGTTGTGGTAGGGCAATCCACTGAAGCTTTCTTT

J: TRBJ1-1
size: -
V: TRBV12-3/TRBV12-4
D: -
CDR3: CASSSLGHGGSEAFF
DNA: TGTGCCAGCAGCTCCTTAGGCCACGGCGGCAGTGAAGCTTTCTTT

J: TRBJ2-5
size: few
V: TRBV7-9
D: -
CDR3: CASSPGTSETQYF
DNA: TGTGCCAGCAGCCCGGGGACTTCAGAGACCCAGTACTTC

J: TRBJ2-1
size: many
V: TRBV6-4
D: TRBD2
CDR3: CASSEREGGYNEQFF
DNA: TGTGCCAGCAGTGAGCGGGAGGGAGGCTACAATGAGCAGTTCTTC

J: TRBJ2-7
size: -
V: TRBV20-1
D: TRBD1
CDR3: CSAVDRGNPYEQYF
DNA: TGCAGTGCGGTGGACAGGGGAAACCCCTACGAGCAGTACTTC

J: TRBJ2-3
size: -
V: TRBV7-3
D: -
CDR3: CVSSLTSKDTQYF
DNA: TGTGTCAGCAGCTTAACGTCGAAGGATACGCAGTATTTT

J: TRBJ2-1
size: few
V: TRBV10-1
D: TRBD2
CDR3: CASSEGTSGNEQFF
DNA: TGCGCCAGCAGTGAGGGGACTAGCGGCAATGAGCAGTTCTTC

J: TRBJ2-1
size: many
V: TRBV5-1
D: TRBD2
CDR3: CASSGRPSGSFNVWNEQFF
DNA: TGCGCCAGCAGCGGACGGCCTAGCGGGAGTTTTAATGTATGGAATGAGCAGTTCTTC

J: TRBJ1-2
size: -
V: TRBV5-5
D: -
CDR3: CASSLERMTLNYGYTF
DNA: TGTGCCAGCAGCCTTGAGCGGATGACCCTTAACTATGGCTACACCTTC

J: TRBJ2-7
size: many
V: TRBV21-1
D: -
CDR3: CASRDGPIGYEQYF
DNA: TGTGCCAGCAGAGACGGACCCATAGGGTACGAGCAGTACTTC

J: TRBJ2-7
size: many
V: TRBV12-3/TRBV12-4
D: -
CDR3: CASSFSGENEQYF
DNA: TGTGCCAGCAGTTTTAGTGGGGAAAACGAGCAGTACTTC

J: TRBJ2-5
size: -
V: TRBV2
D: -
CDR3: CASKVSWGQETQYF
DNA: TGTGCCAGCAAAGTGAGCTGGGGACAAGAGACCCAGTACTTC

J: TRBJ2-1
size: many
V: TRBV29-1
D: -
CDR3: CSVVSRRGGHSYNEQFF
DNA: TGCAGCGTTGTGTCTAGGAGGGGGGGTCACTCCTACAATGAGCAGTTCTTC

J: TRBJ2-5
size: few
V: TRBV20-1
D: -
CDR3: CSARGLTAQETQYF
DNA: TGCAGTGCTAGAGGATTAACAGCGCAAGAGACCCAGTACTTC

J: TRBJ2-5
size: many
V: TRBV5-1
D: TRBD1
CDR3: CASSPGTGQETQYF
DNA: TGTGCCAGCAGTCCCGGGACAGGACAAGAGACCCAGTACTTC

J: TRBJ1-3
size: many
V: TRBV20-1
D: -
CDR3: CSALGPAGRNTIYF
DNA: TGCAGTGCCCTGGGACCCGCGGGGAGAAACACCATATATTTT

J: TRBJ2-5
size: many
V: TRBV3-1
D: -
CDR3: CASSQDRADRQETQYF
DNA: TGTGCCAGCAGCCAAGATCGGGCGGACAGACAAGAGACCCAGTACTTC

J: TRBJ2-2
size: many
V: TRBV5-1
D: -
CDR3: CASSSQGDTGELFF
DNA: TGCGCCAGCAGCTCTCAGGGAGACACCGGGGAGCTGTTTTTT

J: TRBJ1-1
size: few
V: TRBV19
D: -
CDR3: CASSIVVGAGFTEAFF
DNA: TGTGCCAGTAGTATTGTTGTTGGGGCAGGGTTCACTGAAGCTTTCTTT

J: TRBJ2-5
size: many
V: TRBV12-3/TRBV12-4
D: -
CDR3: CASSFLGGKETQYF
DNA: TGTGCCAGCAGTTTTCTGGGGGGCAAAGAGACCCAGTACTTC

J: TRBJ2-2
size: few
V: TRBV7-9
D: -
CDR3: CASSHGELFF
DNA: TGTGCCAGCAGCCACGGGGAGCTGTTTTTT

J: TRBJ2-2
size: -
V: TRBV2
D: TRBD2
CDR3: CASSGTSGNTGELFF
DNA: TGTGCCAGCAGTGGGACTAGCGGGAACACCGGGGAGCTGTTTTTT

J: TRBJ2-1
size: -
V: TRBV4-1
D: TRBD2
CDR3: CASSQVASGSYNEQFF
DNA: TGCGCCAGCAGCCAAGTGGCTAGCGGCTCCTACAATGAGCAGTTCTTC

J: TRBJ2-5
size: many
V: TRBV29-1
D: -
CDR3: CSVEEPSALSQETQYF
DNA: TGCAGCGTTGAAGAGCCCTCCGCCCTGAGCCAAGAGACCCAGTACTTC

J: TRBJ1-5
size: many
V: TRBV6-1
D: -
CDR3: CASSGTGRGQPQHF
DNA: TGTGCCAGCAGTGGGACGGGAAGGGGTCAGCCCCAGCATTTT

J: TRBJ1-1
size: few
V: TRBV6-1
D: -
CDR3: CASSPGTNTEAFF
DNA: TGTGCCAGCAGCCCGGGAACGAACACTGAAGCTTTCTTT

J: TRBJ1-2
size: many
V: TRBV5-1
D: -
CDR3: CASSSNGSRVNYGYTF
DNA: TGCGCCAGCAGCTCCAACGGAAGCAGGGTTAACTATGGCTACACCTTC

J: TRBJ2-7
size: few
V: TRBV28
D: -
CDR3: CASSPIWTRTPTYEQYF
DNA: TGTGCCAGCAGCCCCATATGGACGCGGACGCCAACCTACGAGCAGTACTTC

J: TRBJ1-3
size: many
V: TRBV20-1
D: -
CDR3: CSARSSLSGNTIYF
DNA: TGCAGTGCTAGATCCAGCCTCTCTGGAAACACCATATATTTT

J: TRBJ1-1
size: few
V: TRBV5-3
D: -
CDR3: CARSLVEKGTNTEAFF
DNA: TGTGCCAGAAGCTTGGTAGAGAAGGGCACTAACACTGAAGCTTTCTTT

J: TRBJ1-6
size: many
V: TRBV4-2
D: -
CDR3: CASSQDIDSPLHF
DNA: TGTGCCAGCAGCCAAGATATAGATTCACCCCTCCACTTT

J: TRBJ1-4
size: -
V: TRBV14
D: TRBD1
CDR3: CASSHTGTVKLFF
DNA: TGTGCCAGCAGCCATACCGGGACAGTTAAACTGTTTTTT

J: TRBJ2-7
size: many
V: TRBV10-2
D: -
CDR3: CASSDPGMGIYEQYF
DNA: TGCGCCAGCAGTGACCCGGGGATGGGAATTTACGAGCAGTACTTC

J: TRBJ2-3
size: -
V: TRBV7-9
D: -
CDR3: CASSGALYTDTQYF
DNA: TGTGCCAGCAGCGGGGCTCTATACACAGATACGCAGTATTTT

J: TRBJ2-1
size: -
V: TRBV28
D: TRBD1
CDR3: CASNSGTGLVLSYNEQFF
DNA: TGTGCCAGCAATTCCGGGACAGGGTTAGTTCTCTCCTACAATGAGCAGTTCTTC

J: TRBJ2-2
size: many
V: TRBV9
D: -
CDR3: CASSVGAAQNTGELFF
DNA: TGTGCCAGCAGCGTAGGGGCGGCCCAGAACACCGGGGAGCTGTTTTTT